Below are 2 T cell receptor beta chains sequenced from a single sample in a study of T cell changes during pregnancy in multiple sclerosis (dated by TCRdb to between 2017 and 2020). Library preparation used the immunoSEQ multiplex PCR assay. Imported from immuneACCESS, the table was reduced by TCRdb to in-frame sequences with V and J called. These copies leave out some clones; in studies compared against another copy, an unresolved V gene accounts for under half, and the cause of the remainder is not known. The sample table shows 37,000 or so clones, and 80% to 90% are seen once. The biggest ten clones account for approximately 1.2% of the sample. The sequencing used CD4+ T cells from peripheral blood mononuclear cells, collected before pregnancy. All receptors come from a female donor with multiple sclerosis, enrolled in a pregnancy study.

The genes are TRBV29-1 and TRBJ1-2; D unclear. CDR1 is SQVTM, CDR2 ANQGSEA, per germline. V was trimmed by 4 bases and J by 7 bases, leaving 10 bases between them. The CDR3 runs 11 residues. The CDR3 protein is CSVATLGGYTF. The CDR3 nucleotides are TGCAGCGTTGCGACTCTCGGTGGCTACACCTTC.

The rearrangement links TRBV2 to TRBJ1-5, with 7 nucleotides matching TRBD1. The junction had 3 bases not matched to a gene; V was cut back by 6 bases and J by 1 base. There are 14 residues in the CDR3. Per the germline V gene, CDR1 is SNHLY and CDR2 is FYNNEI. CDR3 in DNA: TGTGCCAGCAGGACAGGGTTAAGCAATCAGCCCCAGCATTTT. The encoded protein is CASRTGLSNQPQHF.